This is a list of T cell receptor beta chains from one sample in a study of shared clonotypes between healthy human individuals. Sequenced by immunoSEQ multiplex PCR; TCRdb stores in-frame clones only, minus some. The profile shows about 1.5 million clones, 95% to 99% of them singletons. The source material was naive CD4+ T cells sorted from blood. These receptors were taken from a young man in good health. Each CDR3 is given with its conserved first and last residue. A D gene is named only where the DNA matches it firmly. Clone size appears in some rows only: once, few, many, or a class for an expanded clone.

CDR3aa: CAISESPRAGNWGTQYF; CDR3nt: TGTGCCATCAGTGAGTCACCTCGTGCAGGAAACTGGGGGACCCAGTACTTC; j_gene: TRBJ2-5; v_gene: TRBV10-3; abundance: .; d_gene: .
CDR3aa: CASRLSGNEQYF; CDR3nt: TGTGCCAGCAGACTATCCGGGAACGAGCAGTACTTC; j_gene: TRBJ2-7; v_gene: TRBV28; abundance: .; d_gene: .
CDR3aa: CASSEAGRGYEQYF; CDR3nt: TGTGCCAGCAGTGAAGCAGGCAGGGGCTACGAGCAGTACTTC; j_gene: TRBJ2-7; v_gene: TRBV6-1; abundance: once; d_gene: .
CDR3aa: CASSTKGGFGQPQHF; CDR3nt: TGTGCCAGTAGCACCAAGGGAGGGTTCGGACAGCCCCAGCATTTT; j_gene: TRBJ1-5; v_gene: TRBV19; abundance: .; d_gene: .
CDR3aa: CASSILPTNEKLFF; CDR3nt: TGTGCCAGTAGTATCTTGCCCACTAATGAAAAACTGTTTTTT; j_gene: TRBJ1-4; v_gene: TRBV19; abundance: .; d_gene: .
CDR3aa: CASSSGTPGEQYF; CDR3nt: TGTGCCAGCAGCTCCGGGACTCCCGGTGAGCAGTACTTC; j_gene: TRBJ2-7; v_gene: TRBV2; abundance: .; d_gene: .
CDR3aa: CASSPWGTVLYEQYF; CDR3nt: TGTGCCAGTAGTCCCTGGGGGACAGTACTTTACGAGCAGTACTTC; j_gene: TRBJ2-7; v_gene: TRBV19; abundance: .; d_gene: TRBD1
CDR3aa: CASLISGQYTDTQYF; CDR3nt: TGTGCCAGCCTTATTTCGGGACAGTACACAGATACGCAGTATTTT; j_gene: TRBJ2-3; v_gene: TRBV21-1; abundance: .; d_gene: .
CDR3aa: CASSIGNQRDEQFF; CDR3nt: TGTGCCAGTAGTATTGGTAACCAACGGGATGAGCAGTTCTTC; j_gene: TRBJ2-1; v_gene: TRBV19; abundance: once; d_gene: .
CDR3aa: CASSFGGTANYEQYF; CDR3nt: TGTGCCAGCAGTTTTGGGGGGACAGCGAATTACGAGCAGTACTTC; j_gene: TRBJ2-7; v_gene: TRBV28; abundance: .; d_gene: .
CDR3aa: CASRTSGRASYEQYF; CDR3nt: TGTGCCAGCAGGACTAGCGGGAGGGCCTCCTACGAGCAGTACTTC; j_gene: TRBJ2-7; v_gene: TRBV2; abundance: .; d_gene: TRBD2
CDR3aa: CASSTRGQGAHEQYF; CDR3nt: TGTGCCAGCAGTACTCGGGGACAGGGGGCCCACGAGCAGTACTTC; j_gene: TRBJ2-7; v_gene: TRBV27; abundance: .; d_gene: TRBD1
CDR3aa: CASSLRVNNEQFF; CDR3nt: TGTGCCAGCAGCTTAAGGGTTAACAATGAGCAGTTCTTC; j_gene: TRBJ2-1; v_gene: TRBV7-9; abundance: .; d_gene: .
CDR3aa: CASSLERLAGGNEQFF; CDR3nt: TGTGCCAGCAGCTTAGAACGACTAGCGGGAGGGAATGAGCAGTTCTTC; j_gene: TRBJ2-1; v_gene: TRBV11-2; abundance: .; d_gene: TRBD2
CDR3aa: CASSPNRGSYEQYF; CDR3nt: TGTGCCAGCAGCCCCAACAGGGGTTCCTACGAGCAGTACTTC; j_gene: TRBJ2-7; v_gene: TRBV7-2; abundance: .; d_gene: TRBD1
CDR3aa: CASSLSTVNNQPQHF; CDR3nt: TGTGCCAGCAGTTTATCGACGGTGAACAATCAGCCCCAGCATTTT; j_gene: TRBJ1-5; v_gene: TRBV27; abundance: .; d_gene: .